Below, 9 T cell receptor beta chains from the same sample are listed, as sequenced in a study of vaccination effects on CD4 cells after COVID-19. Viral peptide pool expansion of antigen-specific CD4+ T cells preceded sequencing in the ViraFEST assay. At the end of over 8 days of culture, CD4+ T cells were isolated. PCR showed that the person got SARS-CoV-2 infection at some point between March and December 2020. Libraries were prepared by immunoSEQ multiplex PCR; TCRdb keeps only in-frame clonotypes and omits some of them. The table shows tens of thousands of clones, with around 80% occurring only once. Antigen specificity for these receptors is unknown. This sample comprised CD4+ T cells from PBMCs cultured with HIV peptides, obtained before COVID-19 vaccination. Indicated subset: HIV-1 Nef peptide pool negative control/reference culture. Every receptor here comes from a human donor who had a prior SARS-CoV-2 infection.

This chain connects TRBV7-3 to TRBJ2-1; TRBD2 matches 7 bases. CDR1 and CDR2 from the germline V gene are SGHTA and FQGTGA. J was trimmed by 5 bases and V by 5 bases; bases with no gene match: 6. This CDR3 contains 14 residues. In DNA, the CDR3 is TGTGCCAGCAGCAGGGGACTAAATAACAATGAGCAGTTCTTC. Encoded protein: CASSRGLNNNEQFF.

This clone showed up just a few times. The rearrangement links TRBV5-1 to TRBJ2-1; D ambiguous. Germline-derived CDR1 and CDR2 are SGHRS and YFSETQ. The CDR3 covers 14 residues. V lost 0 bases and J 2 bases, leaving 6 bases between the germline ends. The CDR3 is CASSLEPTYNEQFF. The CDR3 bases are TGCGCCAGCAGCTTGGAGCCCACCTACAATGAGCAGTTCTTC.

The V and J genes are TRBV9 and TRBJ2-5; D might be TRBD2 (6 bases). CDR3 length: 15 residues. Looked up from germline, CDR1 is SGDLS and CDR2 is YYNGEE. Trimming pared 0 bases from V and 2 bases from J, leaving 11 bases between. DNA for the CDR3: TGTGCCAGCAGCGTAGGTGCGGGGAATCAAGAGACCCAGTACTTC. Its translation: CASSVGAGNQETQYF.

The chain links TRBV5-4 to TRBJ2-1; TRBD2 matches 10 bases. The V segment lost 4 bases and the J segment 10 bases; nucleotides outside the gene matches: 11. This CDR3 has 15 amino acids. In germline, CDR1 is SGHNT, CDR2 YYREEE (reference sequence). The DNA of the CDR3 is TGTGCCAGCAGCAGGGACACCGGGACTAGCGCCGAGCAGTTCTTC. This sequence encodes CASSRDTGTSAEQFF.

V is TRBV6-5 and J is TRBJ2-7, with D possibly being TRBD1 (5 bases). V lost 7 bases to trimming and J lost 2 bases, with 12 bases between them. Germline-derived CDR1 and CDR2 are MNHEY and SVGAGI. This CDR3 comprises 13 residues. This CDR3 reads CASTVQVPYEQYF. The CDR3 DNA sequence: TGTGCCAGCACGGTACAGGTCCCCTACGAGCAGTACTTC.

The chain is built from TRBV10-3 and TRBJ2-3; 11 positions agree with TRBD2. V shed 2 bases, J shed 4 bases, and the junction held 8 bases outside the gene matches. This CDR3 is 17 amino acids long. Per germline, CDR1 ENHRY and CDR2 SYGVKD. CDR3: CAISEGTSGLVADTQYF. CDR3 nucleotides: TGTGCCATCAGTGAGGGGACTAGCGGCCTTGTGGCAGATACGCAGTATTTT.

This chain joins TRBV19 and TRBJ2-6; TRBD2 agrees at 7 bases. This CDR3 region has 18 residues. V lost 7 bases, J lost 0 bases, and 12 bases stayed unmatched. CDR1 is LNHDA and CDR2 is SQIVND in the germline V gene (reference sequence). CDR3 nucleotide sequence: TGTGCCAGTACCAAGAGGGAGGGAAGAGCCTCTGGGGCCAACGTCCTGACTTTC. This translates into CASTKREGRASGANVLTF.

The rearrangement uses TRBV7-3 and TRBJ2-1; D unclear. The V end lost 2 bases, the J end lost 0 bases, and 8 bases lay between the germline ends. Germline CDR1 and CDR2: SGHTA and FQGTGA. This CDR3 region has 15 residues. As DNA, the CDR3 is TGTGCCAGCAGCTTAGAAGCGAGCTCCTACAATGAGCAGTTCTTC. Encoded protein: CASSLEASSYNEQFF.

The V and J genes are TRBV7-9 and TRBJ1-1; D might be TRBD1 (5 bases). The CDR3 runs 16 residues. CDR1 and CDR2 (germline): SEHNR, FQNEAQ (reference sequence). Trimming shortened V by 3 bases and J by 2 bases, and 16 bases separated the two germline ends. As DNA, the CDR3 is TGTGCCAGCAGCTTTCCACCTGGGACGGTTAACACTGAAGCTTTCTTT. Protein product: CASSFPPGTVNTEAFF.